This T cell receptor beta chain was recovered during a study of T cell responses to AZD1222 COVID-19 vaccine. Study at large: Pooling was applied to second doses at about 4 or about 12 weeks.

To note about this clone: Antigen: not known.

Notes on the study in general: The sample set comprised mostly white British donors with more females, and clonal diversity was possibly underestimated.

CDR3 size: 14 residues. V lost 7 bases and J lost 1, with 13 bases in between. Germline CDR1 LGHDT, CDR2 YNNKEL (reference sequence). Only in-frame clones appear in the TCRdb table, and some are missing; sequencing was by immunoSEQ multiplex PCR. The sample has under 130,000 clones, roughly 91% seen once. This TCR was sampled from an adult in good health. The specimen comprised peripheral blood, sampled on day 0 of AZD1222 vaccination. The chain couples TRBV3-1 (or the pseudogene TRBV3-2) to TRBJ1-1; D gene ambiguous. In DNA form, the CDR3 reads TGTGCCAGCACCCTCGGAGGAAAGAACACTGAAGCTTTCTTT. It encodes CASTLGGKNTEAFF.